The 10 T cell receptor beta chains presented below share a single source sample, sequenced in a study of identical twins. TCRdb reprocessed the 5' RACE reads with MiXCR, giving one entry per CDR3 protein. This sample has roughly 720,000 distinct CDR3 sequences, with approximately 18% found just once. Another study also made use of these data, one on T cells expressing NK-cell markers.

Source material: PBMCs. The receptor set was obtained from a woman between 18 and 29 years old in good health.

This clonotype has only a few counts. The chain carries TRBV5-4 and TRBJ2-5, with 8 bases lining up with TRBD2. After removal of 3 bases from V and 4 bases from J, the junction contained 5 bases not matched to a gene. Germline CDR1 reads SGHNT; CDR2 reads YYREEE (reference sequence). There are 14 residues in the CDR3. CDR3 protein: CASSSGGALETQYF. The CDR3 DNA reads TGTGCCAGCAGCTCCGGGGGGGCGTTAGAGACCCAGTACTTC. The full variable domain, its missing parts supplied by reference TRBV5-4 and TRBJ2-5, is ETGVTQSPTHLIKTRGQQVTLRCSSQSGHNTVSWYQQALGQGPQFIFQYYREEENGRGNFPPRFSGLQFPNYSSELNVNALELDDSALYLCASSSGGALETQYFGPGTRLLVL.

In its sample, this clonotype was seen a few times. The V call is TRBV7-2, the J call TRBJ2-5; unclear D gene. The germline CDR1 and CDR2 sequences are SGHTA and FQGNSA. The CDR3 loop spans 13 amino acids. Trimming stripped 5 bases from V and 7 bases from J, with 14 bases between. CDR3 in amino acids: CASSPGRPGTQYF. The CDR3 bases are TGTGCCAGCAGCCCAGGACGCCCAGGGACCCAGTACTTC.

This clonotype showed up many times. The chain couples TRBV5-1 to TRBJ2-1; the match to TRBD1 covers 8 bases. The CDR3 length is 16 residues. V lost 0 bases and J lost 7; bases outside the gene matches: 9. The germline CDR1 and CDR2 sequences are SGHRS and YFSETQ. CDR3 nucleotides: TGCGCCAGCAGCTTGGCGCCAAAACAGGGGGTAAATGAGCAGTTCTTC. Translating gives CASSLAPKQGVNEQFF. Full variable domain (rest looked up from reference TRBV5-1 and TRBJ2-1): KAGVTQTPRYLIKTRGQQVTLSCSPISGHRSVSWYQQTPGQGLQFLFEYFSETQRNKGNFPGRFSGRQFSNSRSEMNVSTLELGDSALYLCASSLAPKQGVNEQFFGPGTRLTVL.

This chain links TRBV13 with TRBJ2-3, with D possibly matching TRBD2 (5 bases). Deletions cut 2 bases from V and 0 bases from J, with 12 bases between. The CDR3 runs to 16 residues. In germline, CDR1 is PRHDT, CDR2 FYEKMQ (reference sequence). CDR3 region: CASSLWLRVSTDTQYF. The CDR3 region has the DNA TGTGCCAGCAGCTTATGGTTGAGGGTGAGCACAGATACGCAGTATTTT.

The table lists this clonotype with a few counts. V gene TRBV10-3 combines with J gene TRBJ2-7, with 10 nucleotides matching TRBD1. Trimming at V came to 2 bases and at J to 3 bases, leaving 1 base not matched to a gene. CDR3 length: 14 residues. CDR1 and CDR2 from the germline V gene are ENHRY and SYGVKD. DNA for the CDR3: TGTGCCATCAGTGAGCGGACAGGGGGCTACGAGCAGTACTTC. Amino acid sequence: CAISERTGGYEQYF.

The chain is built from TRBV12-3 or TRBV12-4 and TRBJ2-6; D gene uncertain. Trimming pared 4 bases from V and 2 bases from J, leaving 9 bases between. This CDR3 is built from 15 residues. CDR3 in amino acids: CASSSWGTGANVLTF. As DNA, the CDR3 is TGTGCCAGCAGTTCCTGGGGTACTGGGGCCAACGTCCTGACTTTC.

This clonotype turned up a few times. This chain connects TRBV6-1 to TRBJ2-7; 7 bases are a match to TRBD2. The germline V gene has CDR1 MNHNS and CDR2 SASEGT. The CDR3 has 14 amino acids. Germline trimming cut 6 bases from V and 3 bases from J; bases unmatched to any gene: 8. The CDR3 loop is CASSGLGPVYEQYF. The CDR3 DNA sequence: TGTGCCAGCAGCGGACTAGGTCCAGTCTACGAGCAGTACTTC.

V and J are TRBV15 and TRBJ1-6; D is undetermined. Trimming stripped 3 bases from V and 7 bases from J, with 4 bases between. Germline V CDR1 and CDR2: LNHNV, YYDKDF (reference sequence). This CDR3 region has 12 residues. The chain's CDR3 is CATSSLNSPLHF. The CDR3 coding sequence is TGTGCCACCAGCAGTCTAAATTCACCCCTCCACTTT.

This clonotype was seen ten or more times. The V gene is TRBV27, the J gene TRBJ1-5; a possible D gene is TRBD1 (5 bases). This CDR3 comprises 13 residues. The V and J ends lost 3 bases and 4 bases respectively, with 7 bases between them. Germline values: CDR1 MNHEY, CDR2 SMNVEV (reference sequence). In DNA form, the CDR3 reads TGTGCCAGCAGTTTTAGGGGAAATCAGCCCCAGCATTTT. It encodes CASSFRGNQPQHF.

This clonotype turned up a few times. The chain is built from TRBV21-1 and TRBJ1-5; the listed D gene, TRBD1, was not tested against the DNA. TRBV21-1 is a pseudogene locus. The CDR3 runs 17 residues. The chain's CDR3 is CASREENRVRLNQPQHF. The CDR3 DNA reads TGTGCCAGCAGAGAAGAAAACAGGGTACGACTAAATCAGCCCCAGCATTTT.